This T cell receptor (beta chain) was observed in a study of T cells after yellow fever vaccination. Study conclusions and caveats: Across the CD4 and CD8 compartments, a small share of clonotypes was present in both. Post-booster repertoires contained most primary-vaccination clones again (roughly 95% CD4, 88% CD8). Abundant clonotypes (contaminants from the bulk population) could be present in FACS-sorted repertoires.

V was pared by 7 bases and J by 1 base, with 8 bases between. The germline V gene has CDR1 DFQATT and CDR2 SNEGSKA (reference sequence). CDR3 length: 12 residues. The table lists this clonotype with a few counts. The antigen is undetermined. The authors made TCR cDNA by 5'RACE template switching, adding a universal primer site and UMIs. TCRdb re-analysed the 5' RACE reads in MiXCR, keeping a single row per CDR3 protein. The sample shows just under 600,000 distinct CDR3 sequences, approximately 13% of them seen only once. The TCR comes from a man under 40 who received the YFV17D yellow fever vaccine. This chain joins TRBV20-1 and TRBJ2-1; D call uncertain. Source: PBMCs, taken on the day of the yellow fever booster vaccination. The CDR3 bases are TGCAGTGAGGGTCGGTCCTACAATGAGCAGTTCTTC. It is translated as CSEGRSYNEQFF.